This is a list of T cell receptor beta chains from one sample in a study of blood T cells in healthy people across ages. TCRdb re-analysed the 5' RACE reads in MiXCR, keeping a single row per CDR3 protein. The data contain roughly 700,000 distinct CDR3 sequences, about 34% of them singletons. The source material was blood. Receptor source: a woman of 80 years or more in good health. CDR3s include the opening cysteine and the closing phenylalanine or tryptophan. A D gene is named only where the DNA matches it firmly. A clone size is listed for some rows: how often the clone was seen (once, few, many), or a class if it is expanded.

TRBV7-2	TRBJ2-3	TRBD2	many	TGTGCCAGCAGCTTCCCCGGGACTAGCGGCACAGATACGCAGTATTTT	CASSFPGTSGTDTQYF
TRBV5-1	TRBJ2-7	NA	many	TGCGCCAGCAGCCCAAGTGTTCTGGACTACGAGCAGTACTTC	CASSPSVLDYEQYF
TRBV7-8	TRBJ2-7	TRBD1	many	TGTGCCAGCAGCGAAGGACAGGGTCCCTCCTACGAGCAGTACTTC	CASSEGQGPSYEQYF
TRBV3-1	TRBJ2-3	NA	NA	TGTGCCAGCAGCCAGGGGACGTGGGCTGGAGATACGCAGTATTTT	CASSQGTWAGDTQYF
TRBV29-1	TRBJ2-7	TRBD1	NA	TGCAGCATACAGGGGGATAGGGTCGAGCAGTACTTC	CSIQGDRVEQYF
TRBV6-2/TRBV6-3	TRBJ2-7	TRBD2	many	TGTGCCAGCGCTACTAGCGGGGCCTTCTACGAGCAGTACTTC	CASATSGAFYEQYF
TRBV9	TRBJ2-1	NA	many	TGTGCCAGCAGCGTAGCCGGGGGACGGAATGAGCAGTTCTTC	CASSVAGGRNEQFF
TRBV20-1	TRBJ2-7	TRBD1	many	TGCAGTGCTAGAGTACCGGGACAGGGTTCATCTATCCACGAGCAGTACTTC	CSARVPGQGSSIHEQYF
TRBV5-5	TRBJ1-3	NA	NA	TGTGCCAGCAGCTCTGCCCTTAAGACAGGAATCTCTGGAAACACCATATATTTT	CASSSALKTGISGNTIYF
TRBV11-2	TRBJ2-1	NA	many	TGTGCCAGCAGCTTAGATTCTTGGCTCTACAATGAGCAGTTCTTC	CASSLDSWLYNEQFF
TRBV6-6	TRBJ1-1	NA	NA	TGTGCCAGCAGTTACCCCCGGGGGACGAACACTGAAGCTTTCTTT	CASSYPRGTNTEAFF
TRBV7-9	TRBJ2-5	TRBD2	few	TGTGCCAGCAGCCAGAGGACCTGGGGGGGGACCCAGTACTTC	CASSQRTWGGTQYF
TRBV28	TRBJ1-5	TRBD1	many	TGTGCCAGCAGGAGGGGGCCTCAGCCCCAGCATTTT	CASRRGPQPQHF
TRBV3-1	TRBJ2-1	TRBD1	many	TGTGCCAGCAGCAGAGACAGGGGGGCCAATGAGCAGTTCTTC	CASSRDRGANEQFF
TRBV4-3	TRBJ2-1	NA	NA	TGCGCCAGCAGCCAAGATTCGGGGCGGGATGAGCAGTTCTTC	CASSQDSGRDEQFF
TRBV24-1	TRBJ2-1	TRBD2	many	TGTGCCACCAGTGATCCGGCGGGGGGCTACAATGAGCAGTTCTTC	CATSDPAGGYNEQFF
TRBV4-3	TRBJ1-2	NA	NA	TGCGCCAGCGGCCATTCGGGGGGTTCAGGCTATGGCTACACCTTC	CASGHSGGSGYGYTF
TRBV6-1	TRBJ2-5	NA	NA	TGTGCCAGCAGTGATCCCAGGCGGGGGCTGGGAGAGACCCAGTACTTC	CASSDPRRGLGETQYF
TRBV5-1	TRBJ1-2	NA	NA	TGCGCCAGCAGCCCCGCGGGTGAGGGCGGCTACACCTTC	CASSPAGEGGYTF
TRBV4-3	TRBJ1-4	TRBD1	many	TGCGCCAGCAGCCGCCTTGGGACAGCTACTAATGAAAAACTGTTTTTT	CASSRLGTATNEKLFF
TRBV12-3/TRBV12-4	TRBJ1-2	NA	many	TGTGCCAGCAGTTTCTCAGGGACGGGTGGCTACACCTTC	CASSFSGTGGYTF
TRBV10-3	TRBJ1-5	NA	many	TGTGCCATCAGTGACCCGACGGCCCGAGGCAATCAGCCCCAGCATTTT	CAISDPTARGNQPQHF
TRBV4-3	TRBJ2-7	NA	few	TGCGCCAGCAGCCAAGGGGGCGGATTAAGCCACGAGCAGTACTTC	CASSQGGGLSHEQYF
TRBV7-2	TRBJ2-1	NA	NA	TGTGCCAGCAGCCGTGTGGGGCGGGCTGACAATGAGCAGTTCTTC	CASSRVGRADNEQFF
TRBV3-1	TRBJ2-3	TRBD2	many	TGTGCCAGCAGCCAAGTCAGCGGGGGGGGCACAGATACGCAGTATTTT	CASSQVSGGGTDTQYF
TRBV12-3/TRBV12-4	TRBJ2-7	NA	NA	TGTGCCAGCAGTTTAGCGCTGAGGTTAACCTACTACGGGCAGTACTTC	CASSLALRLTYYGQYF
TRBV7-2	TRBJ2-6	NA	many	TGTGCCAGCAGCCTAGACTCTGGGGCCAACGTCCTGACTTTC	CASSLDSGANVLTF
TRBV7-8	TRBJ2-3	NA	many	TGTGCCAGCAGCTTAGCGCCCGGTGATACGCAGTATTTT	CASSLAPGDTQYF
TRBV7-2	TRBJ2-3	TRBD2	NA	TGTGCCAGCAGCTACCGACCGGGACTAGCGGAAAGACCTAGCACAGATACGCAGTATTTT	CASSYRPGLAERPSTDTQYF
TRBV28	TRBJ2-3	TRBD1	NA	TGTGCCAGCAGTTTATCGGACAGGGGGCGAGGCACAGATACGCAGTATTTT	CASSLSDRGRGTDTQYF
TRBV28	TRBJ1-2	TRBD1	many	TGTGCCAGCAGTCCTCGGACAGGGGGGTTCTATGGCTACACCTTC	CASSPRTGGFYGYTF
TRBV6-2/TRBV6-3	TRBJ2-5	NA	many	TGTGCCAGCAGTTATAGTGCGTGGGAGACCCAGTACTTC	CASSYSAWETQYF
TRBV4-2	TRBJ1-2	TRBD1	many	TGTGCCAGCAGCCAAACGGGACAGGGGGCAAACTATGGCTACACCTTC	CASSQTGQGANYGYTF
TRBV5-1	TRBJ1-2	TRBD1	NA	TGCGCCAGCAGCTCGTGGACAGGGGGCTCAAGGGACTATGGCTACACCTTC	CASSSWTGGSRDYGYTF
TRBV6-6	TRBJ2-1	TRBD2	once	TGTGCCAGCAGCCCTATAGCGGGCCCACACCCCAATGAGCAGTTCTTC	CASSPIAGPHPNEQFF
TRBV12-3/TRBV12-4	TRBJ2-5	TRBD1	many	TGTGCCAGCAGTCGGGTGTCCAGGGGGGAGACCCAGTACTTC	CASSRVSRGETQYF
TRBV20-1	TRBJ2-7	NA	many	TGCAGTGCTTGGCCATCGGGCCTCTACTACGAGCAGTACTTC	CSAWPSGLYYEQYF
TRBV9	TRBJ2-5	NA	many	TGTGCCAGCAGCGTAGCTGGGCAGACCCAAGAGACCCAGTACTTC	CASSVAGQTQETQYF
TRBV6-2/TRBV6-3	TRBJ2-5	NA	NA	TGTGCCAGCAGTCACGGGACAACCTCCCGAGAGACCCAGTACTTC	CASSHGTTSRETQYF
TRBV20-1	TRBJ2-7	NA	many	TGCAGTGCCGCAGCCGAATACGAGCAGTACTTC	CSAAAEYEQYF
TRBV7-3	TRBJ2-1	NA	NA	TGTGCCAGCAGCCCCCACCCCACGGGAGTAAGGAATGAGCAGTTCTTC	CASSPHPTGVRNEQFF
TRBV18	TRBJ1-1	NA	few	TGTGCCAGCTCACCACTGTCAAAGTTCACTGAAGCTTTCTTT	CASSPLSKFTEAFF
TRBV5-1	TRBJ2-6	TRBD1	many	TGCGCCAGCAGCACCTTTGGTGGGACAGGGAGCTCTGGGGCCAACGTCCTGACTTTC	CASSTFGGTGSSGANVLTF
TRBV7-3	TRBJ2-5	NA	many	TGTGCCAGCAGCTTACGTCCCCCTAGTTCCCTCCAAGAGACCCAGTACTTC	CASSLRPPSSLQETQYF
TRBV28	TRBJ2-3	NA	many	TGTGCCACCCTTAACACAGATACGCAGTATTTT	CATLNTDTQYF
TRBV27	TRBJ1-2	NA	many	TGTGCCAGCAGCACCCGGGGAGCGCGTGGCTACACCTTC	CASSTRGARGYTF
TRBV12-3/TRBV12-4	TRBJ2-5	NA	many	TGTGCCAGCACCGTTAGTAAAGAGACCCAGTACTTC	CASTVSKETQYF
TRBV19	TRBJ1-5	NA	NA	TGTGCCAGTAGTATTCGGCAGTACAATCAGCCCCAGCATTTT	CASSIRQYNQPQHF
TRBV20-1	TRBJ2-4	TRBD1	many	TGCAGTGCTGAACCAACTATTGGCAGGGGGCTAGCCAAAAACATTCAGTACTTC	CSAEPTIGRGLAKNIQYF
TRBV5-1	TRBJ1-5	NA	NA	TGCGCCAGCAGCTTGGAGTCGGGGGCTCAGCCCCAGCATTTT	CASSLESGAQPQHF
TRBV20-1	TRBJ2-3	TRBD2	many	TGCAGTGCCCGGGAGGCCCGTCCATCTAGCACAGATACGCAGTATTTT	CSAREARPSSTDTQYF
TRBV5-1	TRBJ1-5	NA	few	TGCGCCAGCAGCTTGGGCTGGGGGGATCAGCCCCAGCATTTT	CASSLGWGDQPQHF
TRBV20-1	TRBJ2-1	TRBD1	few	TGCAGTGCTGAGGGGACAGGTGGACGCAATGAGCAGTTCTTC	CSAEGTGGRNEQFF
TRBV3-1	TRBJ2-7	TRBD2	many	TGTGCCAGCAGCCGCGGACTAGCGGGGGCCTACGAGCAGTACTTC	CASSRGLAGAYEQYF